Shown below are 13 T cell receptor beta chains from a single sample sequenced in a study of blood T cell repertoires in COVID-19. Clones were sequenced by immunoSEQ multiplex PCR, and TCRdb holds only the in-frame ones, with some missing. The table lists under 300,000 clones, roughly 91% of them singletons, with about 2.3% in the top ten. Sample: PBMCs or T cells enriched from blood (not recorded which). The source of these receptors is a woman between 35 and 50 years old with acute COVID-19.

This clone was recorded only once. The V call is TRBV28, the J call TRBJ1-4; TRBD1 matches at 9 bases. Germline CDR1 is MDHEN and CDR2 is SYDVKM. This CDR3 spans 15 amino acids. V was clipped by 6 bases and J by 12 bases; unmatched bases: 14. CDR3 in DNA: TGTGCCAGCAGCCCCGGGAGCACAGGGGGCGGAGAACTGTTTTTT. This translates into CASSPGSTGGGELFF.

J is TRBJ1-2 and V is TRBV19; 9 nucleotides align to TRBD1. The ends lost 5 bases at V and 2 bases at J; junction bases unmatched: 3. Germline V lookup: CDR1 LNHDA, CDR2 SQIVND (reference sequence). The CDR3 has 14 amino acids. The CDR3: CASSATGGNYGYTF. The CDR3 coding sequence is TGTGCCAGTAGTGCCACAGGGGGCAACTATGGCTACACCTTC. Full variable domain (rest looked up from reference TRBV19 and TRBJ1-2): DGGITQSPKYLFRKEGQNVTLSCEQNLNHDAMYWYRQDPGQGLRLIYYSQIVNDFQKGDIAEGYSVSREKKESFPLTVTSAQKNPTAFYLCASSATGGNYGYTFGSGTRLTVV.

The genes are TRBV28 and TRBJ1-2, with TRBD1 identical over 8 bases. Germline V gene sequence: CDR1 MDHEN, CDR2 SYDVKM. J gave up 4 bases and V 6 bases, and 13 bases lay outside the gene matches. The CDR3 is made up of 16 amino acids. CDR3 residues: CASRLGAGGFGYGYTF. CDR3 sequence (DNA): TGTGCCAGCAGGTTGGGGGCAGGGGGCTTTGGCTATGGCTACACCTTC.

This clone showed up just once. The CDR3 DNA follows: TGTGCCAGCTCACCAGGGGCCTTTTACACCGGGGAGCTGTTTTTT. This gives the protein CASSPGAFYTGELFF. The V call is TRBV18, the J call TRBJ2-2, with a tentative D call TRBD1 (5 bases). In germline, CDR1 is KGHSH, CDR2 LQKENI. The length of the CDR3 is 15 residues. With 2 bases removed from V and 3 bases from J, the gap between germline ends came to 10 bases.

The chain carries TRBV2 and TRBJ1-5; D remains ambiguous. This CDR3 spans 15 amino acids. The germline V and J ends were trimmed by 6 bases and 6 bases, with 18 bases remaining between them. Germline CDR1 is SNHLY and CDR2 is FYNNEI. The CDR3 nucleotides read TGTGCCAGCAGCGCTAGTAGGCAGGCGGGTCAGCCCCAGCATTTT. Its protein is CASSASRQAGQPQHF.

The chain is built from TRBV4-1 and TRBJ2-5; 12 bases fit TRBD2. After removal of 6 bases from V and 4 bases from J, the junction contained 6 bases not matched to a gene. Germline V gene sequence: CDR1 MGHRA, CDR2 YSYEKL. The CDR3 contains 15 residues. CDR3 protein: CASRSLAGGSETQYF. In nucleotides, the CDR3 is TGCGCCAGCAGATCTCTAGCGGGGGGGTCAGAGACCCAGTACTTC.

The CDR3 loop is CASRIQGLDYGYTF. As DNA, the CDR3 is TGTGCCAGCCGTATTCAGGGGTTGGACTATGGCTACACCTTC. The chain employs TRBV19 and TRBJ1-2; D possibly corresponds to TRBD1 (6 bases). Per germline, CDR1 LNHDA and CDR2 SQIVND (reference sequence). V lost 9 bases and J lost 3, with 17 bases in between. The CDR3 consists of 14 residues. Filled out from reference TRBV19 and TRBJ1-2, the complete variable domain reads DGGITQSPKYLFRKEGQNVTLSCEQNLNHDAMYWYRQDPGQGLRLIYYSQIVNDFQKGDIAEGYSVSREKKESFPLTVTSAQKNPTAFYLCASRIQGLDYGYTFGSGTRLTVV.

Only one count was recorded for this clone. The chain recombines TRBV28 with TRBJ1-4, with no clear D. V was trimmed by 7 bases and J by 8 bases, leaving 17 bases between them. Germline V gives CDR1 MDHEN, CDR2 SYDVKM. CDR3 length: 14 amino acids. Here the CDR3 DNA reads TGTGCCAGCACCATACAGACCCCGGTGGAAAAACTGTTTTTT. It translates to CASTIQTPVEKLFF.

In its sample, this clone was seen a few times. V and J are TRBV28 and TRBJ1-2, with 8 bases identical to TRBD1. Per germline, CDR1 MDHEN and CDR2 SYDVKM. This CDR3 comprises 15 residues. V lost 7 bases, J lost 6 bases, and 13 bases stayed unmatched. CDR3 DNA: TGTGCCAGCATTCAGAACAGGGGGGGATTAGATGGCTACACCTTC. Its protein product is CASIQNRGGLDGYTF.

The V and J genes are TRBV5-1 and TRBJ1-5; 7 bases align to TRBD1. J was trimmed by 7 bases and V by 4 bases; bases with no gene match: 8. Germline V lookup: CDR1 SGHRS, CDR2 YFSETQ. The CDR3 sequence is 14 residues long. The CDR3 sequence is CASSQRQGEQPQHF. The DNA for the CDR3 is TGCGCCAGCAGCCAAAGACAGGGCGAACAGCCCCAGCATTTT.

CDR3 in amino acids: CASSQTGLAQPQHF. For the CDR3, the DNA is TGTGCCAGCAGCCAGACAGGGTTGGCTCAGCCCCAGCATTTT. This chain joins TRBV6-5 and TRBJ1-5; 7 positions match TRBD1. CDR1 MNHEY and CDR2 SVGAGI come from the germline V gene. There are 14 residues in the CDR3. The V gene end was trimmed by 6 bases and the J gene end by 6 bases; junction bases not matched to a gene: 8.

J is TRBJ2-3 and V is TRBV19; D is unclear. Trimming left V 0 bases short and J 2 bases short, with 6 bases between. This CDR3 spans 14 amino acids. Germline values: CDR1 LNHDA, CDR2 SQIVND (reference sequence). The CDR3 loop reads CASSIDTDTDTQYF. The CDR3 DNA reads as TGTGCCAGTAGTATAGATACAGACACAGATACGCAGTATTTT.

This rearrangement joins TRBV5-1 to TRBJ2-1; the match to TRBD1 covers 8 bases. Trimming took 1 base from V and 7 from J; bases not matched to a gene: 10. This CDR3 has 16 residues. Germline V gene data show CDR1 as SGHRS and CDR2 as YFSETQ. CDR3 residues: CASSLFGGQDTNEQFF. DNA for the CDR3: TGCGCCAGCAGCTTGTTCGGGGGACAGGACACAAATGAGCAGTTCTTC.